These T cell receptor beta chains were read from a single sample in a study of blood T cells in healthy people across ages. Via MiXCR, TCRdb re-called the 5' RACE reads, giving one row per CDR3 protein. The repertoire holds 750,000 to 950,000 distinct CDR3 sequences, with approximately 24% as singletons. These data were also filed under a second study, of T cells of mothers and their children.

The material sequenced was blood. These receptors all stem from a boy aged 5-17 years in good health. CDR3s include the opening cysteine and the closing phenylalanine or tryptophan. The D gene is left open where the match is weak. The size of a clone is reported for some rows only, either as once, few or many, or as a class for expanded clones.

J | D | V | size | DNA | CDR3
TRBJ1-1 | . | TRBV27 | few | TGTGCCAGCAGTTTATTCGGGGGCCGGAACACTGAAGCTTTCTTT | CASSLFGGRNTEAFF
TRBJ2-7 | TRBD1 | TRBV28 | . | TGTGCCAGCAGCCCTCGGGACAGGGGTCCCTACGAGCAGTACTTC | CASSPRDRGPYEQYF
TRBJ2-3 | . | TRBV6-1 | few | TGTGCCAGCAGTGAGGCCCCCCAGGATACGCAGTATTTT | CASSEAPQDTQYF
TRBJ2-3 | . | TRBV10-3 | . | TGTGCCATCACTGGGGCAGGGGAGTCAGATACGCAGTATTTT | CAITGAGESDTQYF
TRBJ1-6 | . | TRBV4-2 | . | TGTGCCAGCAGCCTCCATACCACAGTCTCCTTGGGGGGATATAATTCACCCCTCCACTTT | CASSLHTTVSLGGYNSPLHF
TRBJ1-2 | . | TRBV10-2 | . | TGCGCCAGCAGTGAACACGGGCCATATTCTGGCTACACCTTC | CASSEHGPYSGYTF
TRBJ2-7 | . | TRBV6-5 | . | TGTGCCAGCAGCCCCCCGATGGGCTACGAGCAGTACTTC | CASSPPMGYEQYF
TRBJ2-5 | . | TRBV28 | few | TGTGCCAGCAGAACATTGGTCCAAGAGACCCAGTACTTC | CASRTLVQETQYF
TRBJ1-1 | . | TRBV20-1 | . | TGCAGTGCCAGGACTCCGGGCTTGAACACTGAAGCTTTCTTT | CSARTPGLNTEAFF
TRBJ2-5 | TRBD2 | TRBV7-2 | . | TGTGCCAGCAGCTTCCGGGAGGGTTGGCGGGAGACCCAGTACTTC | CASSFREGWRETQYF
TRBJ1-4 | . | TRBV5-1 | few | TGCGCCAGCAGCTTGGTGACGAATACTAATGAAAAACTGTTTTTT | CASSLVTNTNEKLFF
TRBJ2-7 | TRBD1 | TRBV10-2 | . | TGCGCCCGACAGGGGACCTACGAGCAGTACTTC | CARQGTYEQYF